This entry lists 6 T cell receptor beta chains sequenced from one sample in a study of blood T cell repertoires in COVID-19. The table came from immunoSEQ multiplex PCR; TCRdb's copy has only in-frame clones and leaves some out. The table has approximately 150,000 clones, about 85% seen once. Sequencing input: peripheral blood. The receptors derive from a man between 40 and 49 years old with acute or convalescent COVID-19.

The V call is TRBV6-5, the J call TRBJ1-2; maybe TRBD1 (6 bases). This CDR3 has 14 amino acids. CDR1 and CDR2 (germline): MNHEY, SVGAGI. Trimming shortened V by 2 bases and J by 5 bases, and 12 bases separated the two germline ends. CDR3: CASSYTETGYGYTF. The CDR3 region has the DNA TGTGCCAGCAGTTACACCGAGACAGGATATGGCTACACCTTC.

V is TRBV20-1 and J is TRBJ1-1; D gene uncertain. Trimming shortened V by 7 bases and J by 5 bases, and 17 bases separated the two germline ends. In germline, CDR1 is DFQATT, CDR2 SNEGSKA (reference sequence). The CDR3 consists of 13 residues. In DNA, the CDR3 is TGCAGTGGGAGTGAGGGAGGCTGGACTGAAGCTTTCTTT. Translating it yields CSGSEGGWTEAFF.

This clone showed up just a few times. The chain uses TRBV6-1 and TRBJ2-7; TRBD2 is a possible D gene (5 bases). From germline, CDR1 is MNHNS and CDR2 SASEGT. Trimming removed 1 base at V and 0 bases at J, with 10 bases between. The CDR3 extends over 15 amino acids. CDR3 sequence reads: CASSEDSGSSYEQYF. CDR3 sequence (DNA): TGTGCCAGCAGTGAAGACAGCGGCAGCTCCTACGAGCAGTACTTC.

The V and J genes are TRBV7-2 and TRBJ2-2; 8 nucleotides agree with TRBD2. V gave up 5 bases and J gave up 4 bases; unmatched junction bases: 6. Germline V CDR1 and CDR2: SGHTA, FQGNSA. CDR3 length equals 15 residues. The CDR3 loop is CASSPGGAVTGELFF. Here the CDR3 DNA reads TGTGCCAGCAGCCCCGGGGGGGCCGTCACCGGGGAGCTGTTTTTT.

V gene TRBV29-1 combines with J gene TRBJ1-1, with 7 positions matching TRBD1. The CDR3 spans 13 residues. Trimming removed 8 bases from V and 4 bases from J; junction bases left unmatched: 10. Germline loops: CDR1 SQVTM, CDR2 ANQGSEA. The CDR3 loop is CSSRGGGTTEAFF. The CDR3 DNA is TGCAGCTCCCGAGGAGGGGGCACCACTGAAGCTTTCTTT.

The chain uses TRBV20-1 and TRBJ1-2; D is perhaps TRBD1 (6 bases). V was cut by 6 bases and J by 7 bases, with 12 bases left in between. Germline CDR1 and CDR2: DFQATT and SNEGSKA (reference sequence). The CDR3 covers 11 residues. CDR3 nucleotide sequence: TGCAGTGCAACAACAGGGAGTGGCTACACCTTC. This translates into CSATTGSGYTF.